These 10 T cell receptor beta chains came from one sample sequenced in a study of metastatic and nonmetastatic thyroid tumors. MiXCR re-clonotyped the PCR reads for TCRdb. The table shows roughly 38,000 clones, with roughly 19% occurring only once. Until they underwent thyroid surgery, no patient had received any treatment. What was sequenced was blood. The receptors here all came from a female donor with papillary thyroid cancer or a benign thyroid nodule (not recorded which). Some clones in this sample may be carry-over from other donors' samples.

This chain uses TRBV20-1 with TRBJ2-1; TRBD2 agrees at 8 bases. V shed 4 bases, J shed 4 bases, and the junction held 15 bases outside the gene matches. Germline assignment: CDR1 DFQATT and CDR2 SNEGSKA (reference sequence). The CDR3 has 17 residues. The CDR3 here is CSAIQRGTPTLYNEQFF. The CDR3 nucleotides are TGCAGTGCTATTCAGCGGGGGACCCCGACGCTGTACAATGAGCAGTTCTTC.

CDR3 sequence: CASSLEVGRGTQYF. CDR3 nucleotide sequence: TGTGCCAGCAGCTTAGAAGTCGGGAGAGGGACCCAGTACTTC. The chain links TRBV11-2 to TRBJ2-5, with D possibly matching TRBD2 (6 bases). Trimming took off 0 bases at V and 7 bases at J, with 12 bases between the two ends. The CDR3 sequence is 14 residues long. Germline V gene lookup returns CDR1 SGHAT and CDR2 FQNNGV.

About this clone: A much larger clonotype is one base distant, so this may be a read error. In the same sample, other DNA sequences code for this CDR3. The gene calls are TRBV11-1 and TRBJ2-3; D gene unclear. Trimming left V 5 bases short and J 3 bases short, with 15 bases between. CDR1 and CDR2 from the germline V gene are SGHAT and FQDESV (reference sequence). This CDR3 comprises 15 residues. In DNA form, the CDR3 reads TGTGCCAGCAGCCCCATACGTAGAATGACAGATACGCAGTATTTT. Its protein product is CASSPIRRMTDTQYF.

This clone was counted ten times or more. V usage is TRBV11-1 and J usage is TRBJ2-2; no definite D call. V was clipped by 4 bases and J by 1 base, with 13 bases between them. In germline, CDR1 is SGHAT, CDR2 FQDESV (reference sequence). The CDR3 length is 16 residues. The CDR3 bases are TGTGCCAGCAGCTGGCGAGGTCCAGAGAACACCGGGGAGCTGTTTTTT. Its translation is CASSWRGPENTGELFF.

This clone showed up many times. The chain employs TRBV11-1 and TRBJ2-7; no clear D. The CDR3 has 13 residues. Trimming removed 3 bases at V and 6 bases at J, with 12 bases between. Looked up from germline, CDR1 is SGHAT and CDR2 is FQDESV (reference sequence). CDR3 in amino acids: CASSLGPSGEQYF. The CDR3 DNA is TGTGCCAGCAGCTTGGGCCCCTCGGGCGAGCAGTACTTC.

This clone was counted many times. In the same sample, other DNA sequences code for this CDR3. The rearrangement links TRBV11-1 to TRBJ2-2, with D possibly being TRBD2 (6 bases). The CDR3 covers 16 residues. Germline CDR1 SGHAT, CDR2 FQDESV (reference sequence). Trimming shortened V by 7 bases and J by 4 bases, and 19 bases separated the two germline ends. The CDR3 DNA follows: TGTGCCAGCAACCCCTTAGGAGGGGTTAGCACCGGGGAGCTGTTTTTT. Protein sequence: CASNPLGGVSTGELFF.

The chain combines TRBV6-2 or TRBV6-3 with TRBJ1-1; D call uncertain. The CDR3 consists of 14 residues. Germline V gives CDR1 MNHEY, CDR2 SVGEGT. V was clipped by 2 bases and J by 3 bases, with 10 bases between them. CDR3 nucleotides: TGTGCCAGCAGTTACGAGTTTGTGGACACTGAAGCTTTCTTT. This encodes CASSYEFVDTEAFF.

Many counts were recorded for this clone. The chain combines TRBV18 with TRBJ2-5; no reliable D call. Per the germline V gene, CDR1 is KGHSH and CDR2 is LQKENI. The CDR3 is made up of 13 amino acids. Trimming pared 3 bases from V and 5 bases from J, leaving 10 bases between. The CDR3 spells CASSPPMVETQYF. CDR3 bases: TGTGCCAGCTCACCCCCCATGGTGGAGACCCAGTACTTC.

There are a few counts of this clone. For the CDR3, the DNA is TGTGCCAGCAGTTTACTGACAGGGACGGGGGAGACCCAGTACTTC. As protein: CASSLLTGTGETQYF. The chain links TRBV6-2 or TRBV6-3 to TRBJ2-5; TRBD1 matches at 7 bases. CDR3 size: 15 residues. The trim removed 4 bases at V and 5 bases at J, leaving 10 bases unmatched. From germline, CDR1 is MNHEY and CDR2 SVGEGT.

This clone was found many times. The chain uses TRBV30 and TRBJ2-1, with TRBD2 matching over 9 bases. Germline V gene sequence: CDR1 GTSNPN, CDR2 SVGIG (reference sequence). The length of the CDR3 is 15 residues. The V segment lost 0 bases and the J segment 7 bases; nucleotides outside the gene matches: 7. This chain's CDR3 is CAWSVMRLAVNEQFF. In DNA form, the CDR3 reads TGTGCCTGGAGTGTAATGAGACTAGCGGTTAATGAGCAGTTCTTC.